A single sample is the source of the 15 T cell receptor beta chains below, sequenced in a study of human T cells and chemical hapten exposure. One entry per CDR3 protein, called by TCRdb with MiXCR from the 5' RACE reads. The profile shows 150,000 or so distinct CDR3 sequences, around 4% of them singletons. Extraction of total RNA was performed on unfractionated whole blood. These receptors were collected from a female donor in good health.

This clonotype was seen repeatedly, ten times or more. The J gene is TRBJ1-6, the V gene TRBV5-5; tentative D call: TRBD1 (5 bases). V was trimmed by 0 bases and J by 11 bases, leaving 12 bases between them. CDR1 and CDR2 (germline): SGHKS, YYEKEE (reference sequence). The CDR3 runs to 14 residues. In DNA form, the CDR3 reads TGTGCCAGCAGCTTGGAATGGGACTCTCCACCCCTCCACTTT. It encodes CASSLEWDSPPLHF. The full variable domain, its missing parts supplied by reference TRBV5-5 and TRBJ1-6, is DAGVTQSPTHLIKTRGQQVTLRCSPISGHKSVSWYQQVLGQGPQFIFQYYEKEERGRGNFPDRFSARQFPNYSSELNVNALLLGDSALYLCASSLEWDSPPLHFGNGTRLTVT.

V usage is TRBV11-2 and J usage is TRBJ1-1; TRBD1 might be the D (6 bases). V lost 2 bases and J lost 1, with 17 bases in between. Germline CDR1 and CDR2: SGHAT and FQNNGV. The CDR3 runs 17 residues. CDR3 region: CASSLPRGRGPNTEAFF. The CDR3 coding sequence is TGTGCCAGCAGCTTACCTCGCGGCAGGGGACCGAACACTGAAGCTTTCTTT.

This clonotype was detected ten times or more. V is TRBV5-1 and J is TRBJ2-3; D is unresolved. The CDR3 runs 13 residues. V gave up 3 bases and J gave up 2 bases, with 7 bases separating them. Germline values: CDR1 SGHRS, CDR2 YFSETQ. CDR3 nucleotide sequence: TGCGCCAGCAGCTCCCAAAACACAGATACGCAGTATTTT. It translates to CASSSQNTDTQYF.

In its sample, this clonotype was seen many times. The chain is built from TRBV25-1 and TRBJ1-1; maybe TRBD1 (6 bases). The CDR3 totals 13 residues. V lost 5 bases, J lost 4 bases, and 11 bases lay in between. The germline V gene has CDR1 MGHDK and CDR2 SYGVNS. CDR3 protein: CASSQGFSTEAFF. CDR3 DNA: TGTGCCAGCAGTCAGGGGTTTTCCACTGAAGCTTTCTTT.

This clonotype showed up just a few times. This chain joins TRBV18 and TRBJ2-3; D unresolved. Looked up from germline, CDR1 is KGHSH and CDR2 is LQKENI. The CDR3 length is 16 residues. Trimming cost V 8 bases and J 2 bases, with 20 bases left between them. CDR3 sequence reads: CASASGLSRLTDTQYF. The CDR3 DNA sequence: TGTGCCAGCGCATCGGGCCTTTCACGACTCACAGATACGCAGTATTTT.

This clonotype has a count of ten or more. This rearrangement joins TRBV7-9 to TRBJ1-4; 8 bases map to TRBD1. Germline CDR1 reads SEHNR; CDR2 reads FQNEAQ (reference sequence). V dropped 6 bases and J dropped 8; count of bases not matched to a gene: 14. This CDR3 is 16 amino acids long. In nucleotides, the CDR3 is TGTGCCAGCAGTCCCGGGGCCAGGACAGGGCACGAAAAACTGTTTTTT. Translation: CASSPGARTGHEKLFF.

This clonotype was recorded many times. The rearrangement uses TRBV12-3 or TRBV12-4 and TRBJ2-7; TRBD1 matches at 7 bases. CDR3 length: 13 amino acids. V was clipped by 5 bases and J by 4 bases; unmatched bases: 5. CDR3 protein: CASSPGTVYEQYF. Here the CDR3 DNA reads TGTGCCAGCAGTCCTGGGACAGTTTACGAGCAGTACTTC.

The chain employs TRBV29-1 and TRBJ2-7; TRBD2 aligns across 12 bases. Per the germline V gene, CDR1 is SQVTM and CDR2 is ANQGSEA. V lost 4 bases, J lost 4 bases, and 8 bases stayed unmatched. The CDR3 has 15 residues. The CDR3, as DNA: TGCAGCGTTGCGGGACTAGCGGGTACCCGTTACGAGCAGTACTTC. It yields the protein CSVAGLAGTRYEQYF.

This clonotype has a count of ten or more. The chain links TRBV14 to TRBJ2-1; 7 bases map to TRBD2. V lost 4 bases and J lost 9; bases outside the gene matches: 15. The germline V gene encodes CDR1 SGHDN and CDR2 FVKESK. The CDR3 has 16 residues. CDR3 bases: TGTGCCAGCAGCCGAAGAGGATGGGGAGGGGCAGCTGAGCAGTTCTTC. Translated, it gives CASSRRGWGGAAEQFF. Variable domain in full (rest from reference TRBV14 and TRBJ2-1): EAGVTQFPSHSVIEKGQTVTLRCDPISGHDNLYWYRRVMGKEIKFLLHFVKESKQDESGMPNNRFLAERTGGTYSTLKVQPAELEDSGVYFCASSRRGWGGAAEQFFGPGTRLTVL.

This chain connects TRBV3-2 to TRBJ2-3; TRBD2, the table's D call, was not compared with the DNA. TRBV3-2 is noted as a pseudogene. The CDR3 has 17 amino acids. As DNA, the CDR3 is TGTGCCAGCAGCCAAGTGACTAGCGGGAGGCCTCTGGATACGCAGTATTTT. This translates into CASSQVTSGRPLDTQYF.

This clonotype was seen many times. This chain connects TRBV9 to TRBJ2-7, with 12 bases fitting TRBD1. The V and J ends lost 0 bases and 5 bases, in that order; junction bases with no gene match: 12. CDR3 size: 18 residues. Germline V gene data show CDR1 as SGDLS and CDR2 as YYNGEE. Written as DNA, the CDR3 is TGTGCCAGCAGCGTAGGGACCCCGGGACAGGGGGCCTATGACGAGCAGTACTTC. It is translated as CASSVGTPGQGAYDEQYF. Full variable domain (missing parts from reference TRBV9 and TRBJ2-7): DSGVTQTPKHLITATGQRVTLRCSPRSGDLSVYWYQQSLDQGLQFLIQYYNGEERAKGNILERFSAQQFPDLHSELNLSSLELGDSALYFCASSVGTPGQGAYDEQYFGPGTRLTVT.

Points on this clonotype: Since a much larger clone is just one base distant, this may be a read error. V is TRBV6-1 and J is TRBJ1-6; D ambiguous. Germline assignment: CDR1 MNHNS and CDR2 SASEGT. This CDR3 comprises 12 residues. The ends were cut back, 4 bases at V and 11 bases at J, with 9 bases in the middle. This CDR3 reads CASSGANAPLHF. In DNA, the CDR3 is TGTGCCAGCAGTGGGGCGAATGCACCCCTCCACTTT.

This clonotype was recorded at least ten times. The chain couples TRBV2 to TRBJ1-5; D not certain. V lost 4 bases, J lost 2 bases, and 9 bases lay in between. CDR3 length equals 14 residues. From germline, CDR1 is SNHLY and CDR2 FYNNEI. CDR3 amino acids: CASSGSPRNQPQHF. The DNA of the CDR3 is TGTGCCAGCAGTGGCAGTCCGCGCAATCAGCCCCAGCATTTT.

Details on this clonotype: Given a much more abundant clone one base away, this may be a read error. V is TRBV3-1 and J is TRBJ2-4; 14 nucleotides match TRBD2. The CDR3 covers 18 residues. The ends lost 2 bases at V and 3 bases at J; junction bases unmatched: 6. Germline-derived CDR1 and CDR2 are LGHDT and YNNKEL (reference sequence). This CDR3 is CASSQTLGLAGDKNIQYF. In DNA, the CDR3 is TGTGCCAGCAGCCAAACCCTGGGACTAGCGGGGGACAAAAACATTCAGTACTTC.

The chain carries TRBV25-1 and TRBJ2-7, with unresolved D. Trimming removed 6 bases from V and 4 bases from J, with 22 bases in between. The CDR3 extends over 16 amino acids. CDR1 is MGHDK and CDR2 is SYGVNS in the germline V gene. The CDR3 loop reads CASSDARSPTFYEQYF. The CDR3 coding sequence is TGTGCCAGCAGCGATGCAAGGAGCCCGACCTTTTACGAGCAGTACTTC.